A few counts support the clone carrying this TCR beta chain. Its matching antigen is unknown. The time point here: patch test 1, 2 weeks after DPC sensitization. Noted treatment: therapeutic diphenylcyclopropenone sensitization with weekly scalp DPC. Germline CDR1 is LGHNA and CDR2 is YNFKEQ. The V and J ends lost 1 base and 2 bases respectively, with 9 bases between them. This CDR3 has 15 amino acids. Unique molecular identifiers were attached to individual cDNA molecules within the library. In the original workflow: A per-sample median of 95,638 TCRs was observed, with a range of about 23,224 to 700,000. Using its own MiXCR run on the RACE reads, TCRdb lists one record per CDR3 protein. The authors' filters were not applied to this entry. The data hold 90,000 to 120,000 distinct CDR3 sequences, with more than 9.5% observed a single time. These data originate in a study of human T cells and chemical hapten exposure.

General study findings and limits: Significantly more large CDR3 similarity clusters arose among expanded TCRs than among controls.

The sample was whole blood, taken in connection with sensitization to the hapten diphenylcyclopropenone (DPC). The source is a woman aged 40 to 55 with alopecia areata. Some clones in this sample may be carry-over from other donors' samples. This chain links TRBV4-2 with TRBJ1-5; a possible D gene is TRBD1 (6 bases). CDR3 residues: CASSQGGAGNQPQHF. CDR3 nucleotides: TGTGCCAGCAGCCAAGGGGGGGCTGGCAATCAGCCCCAGCATTTT.